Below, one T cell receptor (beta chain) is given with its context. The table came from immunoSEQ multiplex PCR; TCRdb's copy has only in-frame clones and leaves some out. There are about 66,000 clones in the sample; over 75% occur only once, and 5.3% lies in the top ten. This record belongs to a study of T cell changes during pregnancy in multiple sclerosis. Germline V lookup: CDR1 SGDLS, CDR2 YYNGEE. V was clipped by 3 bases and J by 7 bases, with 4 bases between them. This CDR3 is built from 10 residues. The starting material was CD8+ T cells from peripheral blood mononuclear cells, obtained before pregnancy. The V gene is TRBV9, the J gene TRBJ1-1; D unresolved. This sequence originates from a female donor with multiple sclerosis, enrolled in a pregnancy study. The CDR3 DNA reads TGTGCCAGCAGCGGTAATGAAGCTTTCTTT. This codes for CASSGNEAFF.